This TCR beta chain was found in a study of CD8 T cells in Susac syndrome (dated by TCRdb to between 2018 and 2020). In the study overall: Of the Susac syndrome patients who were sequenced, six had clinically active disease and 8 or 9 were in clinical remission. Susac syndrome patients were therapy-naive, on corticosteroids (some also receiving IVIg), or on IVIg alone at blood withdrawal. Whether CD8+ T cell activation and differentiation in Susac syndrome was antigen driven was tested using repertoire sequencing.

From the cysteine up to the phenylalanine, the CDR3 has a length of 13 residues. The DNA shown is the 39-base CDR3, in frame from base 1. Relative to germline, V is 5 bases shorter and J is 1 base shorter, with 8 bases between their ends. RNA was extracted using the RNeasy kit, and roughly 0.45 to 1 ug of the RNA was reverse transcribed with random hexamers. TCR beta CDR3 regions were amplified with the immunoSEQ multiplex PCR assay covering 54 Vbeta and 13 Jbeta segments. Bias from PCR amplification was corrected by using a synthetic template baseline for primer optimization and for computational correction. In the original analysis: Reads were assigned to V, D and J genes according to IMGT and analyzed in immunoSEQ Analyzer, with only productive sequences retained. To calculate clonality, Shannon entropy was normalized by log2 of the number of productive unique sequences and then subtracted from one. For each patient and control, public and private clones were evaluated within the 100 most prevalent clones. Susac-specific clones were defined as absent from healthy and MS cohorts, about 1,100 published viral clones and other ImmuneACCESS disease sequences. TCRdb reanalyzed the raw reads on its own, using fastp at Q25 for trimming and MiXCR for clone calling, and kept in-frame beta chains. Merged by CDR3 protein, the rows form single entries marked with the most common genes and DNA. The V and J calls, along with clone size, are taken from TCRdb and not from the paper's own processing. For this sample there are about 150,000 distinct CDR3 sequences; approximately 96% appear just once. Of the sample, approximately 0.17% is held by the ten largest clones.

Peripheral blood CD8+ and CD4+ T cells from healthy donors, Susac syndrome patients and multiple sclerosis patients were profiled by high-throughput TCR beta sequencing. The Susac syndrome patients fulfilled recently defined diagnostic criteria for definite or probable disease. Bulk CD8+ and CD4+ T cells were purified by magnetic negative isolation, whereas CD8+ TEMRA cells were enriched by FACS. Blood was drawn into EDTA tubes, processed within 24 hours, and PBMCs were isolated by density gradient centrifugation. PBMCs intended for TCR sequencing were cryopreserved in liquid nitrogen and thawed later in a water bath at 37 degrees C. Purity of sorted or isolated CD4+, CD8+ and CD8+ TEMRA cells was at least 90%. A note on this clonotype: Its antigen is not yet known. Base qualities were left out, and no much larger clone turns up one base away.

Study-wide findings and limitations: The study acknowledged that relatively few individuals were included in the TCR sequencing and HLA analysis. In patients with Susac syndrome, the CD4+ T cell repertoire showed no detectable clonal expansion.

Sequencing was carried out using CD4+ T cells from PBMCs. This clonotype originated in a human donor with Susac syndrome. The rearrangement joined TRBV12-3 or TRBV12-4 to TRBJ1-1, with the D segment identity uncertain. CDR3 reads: CASSRVRNTEAFF. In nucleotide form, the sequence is TGTGCCAGCAGTAGGGTCAGGAACACTGAAGCTTTCTTT.